This T cell receptor (beta chain) was captured by sequencing in a study of T cell responses to AZD1222 COVID-19 vaccine. At the level of the study: Both about-4-week and about-12-week second-dose recipients were combined. Notes on the study in general: A mostly white British donor set with more females was recruited, and clonal diversity was possibly underestimated.

V gave up 0 bases and J gave up 5 bases; unmatched junction bases: 7. CDR3 size: 15 residues. The V gene's germline CDR1 is SGDLS and CDR2 YYNGEE. A remark on this clone: Antigen unknown.

Profiling relied on immunoSEQ multiplex PCR, and the TCRdb table lists in-frame clones only, not all of them. This sample has approximately 150,000 clones; around 90% occur once, and the top ten carry about 1.4%. This sequence joins TRBV9 and TRBJ1-2; TRBD1 matches at 7 bases. The origin of this receptor is an adult in good health. Material: peripheral blood, obtained on day 0 of AZD1222 vaccination. CDR3: CASSVVRDSGYGYTF. The CDR3 DNA reads TGTGCCAGCAGCGTAGTCAGGGACAGTGGATATGGCTACACCTTC. Variable domain in full (rest from reference TRBV9 and TRBJ1-2): DSGVTQTPKHLITATGQRVTLRCSPRSGDLSVYWYQQSLDQGLQFLIQYYNGEERAKGNILERFSAQQFPDLHSELNLSSLELGDSALYFCASSVVRDSGYGYTFGSGTRLTVV.